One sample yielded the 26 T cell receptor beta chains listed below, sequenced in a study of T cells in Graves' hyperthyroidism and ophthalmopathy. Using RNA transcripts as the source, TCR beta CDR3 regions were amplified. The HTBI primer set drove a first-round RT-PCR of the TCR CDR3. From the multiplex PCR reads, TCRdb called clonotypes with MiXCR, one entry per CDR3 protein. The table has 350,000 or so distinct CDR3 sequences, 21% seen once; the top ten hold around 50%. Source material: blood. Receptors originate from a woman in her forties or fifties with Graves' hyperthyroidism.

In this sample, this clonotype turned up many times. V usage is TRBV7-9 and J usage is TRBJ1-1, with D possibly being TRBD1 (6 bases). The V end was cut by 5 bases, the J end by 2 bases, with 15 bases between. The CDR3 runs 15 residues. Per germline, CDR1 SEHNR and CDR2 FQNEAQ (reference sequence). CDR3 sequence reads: CASSTEGGQNTEAFF. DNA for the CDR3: TGTGCCAGCAGCACAGAGGGGGGACAAAACACTGAAGCTTTCTTT.

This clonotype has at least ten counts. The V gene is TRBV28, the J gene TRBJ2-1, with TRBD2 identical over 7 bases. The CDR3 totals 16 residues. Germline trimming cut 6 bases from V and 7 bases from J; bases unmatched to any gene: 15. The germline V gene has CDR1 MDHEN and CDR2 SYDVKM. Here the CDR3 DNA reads TGTGCCAGCAGCTCCTCGGCTAGCGGAGGGGCAAATGAGCAGTTCTTC. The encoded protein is CASSSSASGGANEQFF.

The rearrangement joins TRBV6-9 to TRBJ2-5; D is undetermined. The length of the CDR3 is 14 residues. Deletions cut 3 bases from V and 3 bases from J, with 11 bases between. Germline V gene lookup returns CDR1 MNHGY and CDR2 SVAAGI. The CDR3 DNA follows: TGTGCCAGCAGTTACTCGAAACCCGAAGAGACCCAGTACTTC. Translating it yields CASSYSKPEETQYF.

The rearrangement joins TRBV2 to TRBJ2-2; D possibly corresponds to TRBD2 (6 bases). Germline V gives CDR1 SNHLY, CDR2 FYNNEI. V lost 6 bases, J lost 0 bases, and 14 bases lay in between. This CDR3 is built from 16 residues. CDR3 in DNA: TGTGCCAGCAGCCGCAGTTGGGGGGCGAACACCGGGGAGCTGTTTTTT. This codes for CASSRSWGANTGELFF.

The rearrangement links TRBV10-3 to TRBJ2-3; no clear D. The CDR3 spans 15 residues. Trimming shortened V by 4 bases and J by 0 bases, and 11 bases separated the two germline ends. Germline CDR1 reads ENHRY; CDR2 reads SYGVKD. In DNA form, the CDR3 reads TGTGCCATCAGTGGCCAGCCAGAAAGCACAGATACGCAGTATTTT. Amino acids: CAISGQPESTDTQYF.

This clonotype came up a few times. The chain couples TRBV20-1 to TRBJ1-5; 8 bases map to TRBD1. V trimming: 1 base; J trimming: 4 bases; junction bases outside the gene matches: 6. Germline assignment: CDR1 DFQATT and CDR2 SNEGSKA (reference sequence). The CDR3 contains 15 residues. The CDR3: CSARGGRGRNQPQHF. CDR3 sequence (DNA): TGCAGTGCTAGAGGTGGCAGGGGGCGGAATCAGCCCCAGCATTTT.

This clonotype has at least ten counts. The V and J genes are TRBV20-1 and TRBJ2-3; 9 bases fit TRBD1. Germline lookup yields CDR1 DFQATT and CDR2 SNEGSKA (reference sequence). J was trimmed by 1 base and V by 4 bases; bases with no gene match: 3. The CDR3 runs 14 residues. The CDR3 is CSATTGGRTDTQYF. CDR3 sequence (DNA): TGCAGTGCTACGACAGGGGGTCGCACAGATACGCAGTATTTT.

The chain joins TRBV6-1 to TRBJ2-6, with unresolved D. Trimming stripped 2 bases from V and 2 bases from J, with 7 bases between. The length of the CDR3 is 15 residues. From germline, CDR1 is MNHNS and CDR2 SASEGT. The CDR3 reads CASSEKKAGANVLTF. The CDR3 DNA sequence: TGTGCCAGCAGTGAAAAGAAGGCTGGGGCCAACGTCCTGACTTTC.

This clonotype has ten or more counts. The CDR3 is CASSRTGILNKDEKLFF. CDR3 DNA sequence: TGTGCCAGCAGTCGGACAGGGATTCTCAATAAGGATGAAAAACTGTTTTTT. The chain recombines TRBV28 with TRBJ1-4, with 8 bases that match TRBD1. V trimming: 5 bases; J trimming: 6 bases; junction bases outside the gene matches: 14. This CDR3 spans 17 amino acids. CDR1 MDHEN and CDR2 SYDVKM come from the germline V gene.

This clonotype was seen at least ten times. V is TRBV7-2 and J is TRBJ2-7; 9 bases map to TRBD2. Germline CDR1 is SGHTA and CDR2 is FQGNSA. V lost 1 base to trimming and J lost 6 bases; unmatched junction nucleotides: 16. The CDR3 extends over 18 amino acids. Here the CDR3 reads CASSLGAGTSPGQGEQYF. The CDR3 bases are TGTGCCAGCAGCTTAGGGGCGGGGACTAGCCCGGGGCAGGGCGAGCAGTACTTC.

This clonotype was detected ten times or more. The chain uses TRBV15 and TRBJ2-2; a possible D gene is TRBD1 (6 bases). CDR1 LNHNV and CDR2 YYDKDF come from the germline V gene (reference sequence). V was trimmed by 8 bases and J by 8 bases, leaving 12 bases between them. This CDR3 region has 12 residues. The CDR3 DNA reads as TGTGCCACCTACAGGGTCTCGGGGGAGCTGTTTTTT. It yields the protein CATYRVSGELFF.

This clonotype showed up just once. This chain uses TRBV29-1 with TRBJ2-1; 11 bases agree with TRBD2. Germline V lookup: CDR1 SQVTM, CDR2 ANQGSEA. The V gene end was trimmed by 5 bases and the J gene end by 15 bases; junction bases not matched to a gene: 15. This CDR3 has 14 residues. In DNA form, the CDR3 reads TGCAGCGTTCTACTGACCGGAACTAGCGGGAGAATGTTCTTC. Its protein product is CSVLLTGTSGRMFF.

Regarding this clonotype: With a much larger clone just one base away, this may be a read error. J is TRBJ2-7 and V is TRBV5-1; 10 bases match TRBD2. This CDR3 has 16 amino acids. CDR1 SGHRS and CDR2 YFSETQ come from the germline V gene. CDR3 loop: CASSLLSGRASYERYF. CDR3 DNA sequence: TGCGCCAGCAGCCTTTTAAGCGGGAGGGCCTCCTACGAGCGGTACTTC.

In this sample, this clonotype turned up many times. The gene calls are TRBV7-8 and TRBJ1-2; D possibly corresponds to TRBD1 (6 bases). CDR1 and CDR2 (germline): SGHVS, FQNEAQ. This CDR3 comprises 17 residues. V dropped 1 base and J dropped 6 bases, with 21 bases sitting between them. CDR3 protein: CASSLGRRRGAKDGYTF. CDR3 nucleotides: TGTGCCAGCAGCTTAGGACGGAGAAGGGGGGCGAAAGATGGCTACACCTTC.

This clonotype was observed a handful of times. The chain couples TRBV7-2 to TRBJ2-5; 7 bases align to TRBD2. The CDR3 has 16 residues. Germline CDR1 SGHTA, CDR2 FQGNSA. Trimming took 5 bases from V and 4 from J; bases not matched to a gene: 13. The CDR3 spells CASSRRRRERSETQYF. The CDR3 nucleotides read TGTGCCAGCAGCCGCCGCCGGCGGGAGCGTTCAGAGACCCAGTACTTC.

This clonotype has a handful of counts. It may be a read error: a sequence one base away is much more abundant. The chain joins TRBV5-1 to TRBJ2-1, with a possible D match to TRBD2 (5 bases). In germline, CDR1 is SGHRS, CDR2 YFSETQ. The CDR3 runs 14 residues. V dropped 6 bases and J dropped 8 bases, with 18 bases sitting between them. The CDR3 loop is CASTLDLAGDEQFF. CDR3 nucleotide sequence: TGCGCCAGCACACTTGACCTAGCCGGGGATGAGCAGTTCTTC.

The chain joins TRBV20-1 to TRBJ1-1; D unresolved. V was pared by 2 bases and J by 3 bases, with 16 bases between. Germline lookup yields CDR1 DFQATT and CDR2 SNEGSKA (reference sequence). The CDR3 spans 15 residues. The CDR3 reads CSARTNRAPDTEAFF. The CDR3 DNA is TGCAGTGCTAGAACAAACCGGGCCCCCGACACTGAAGCTTTCTTT.

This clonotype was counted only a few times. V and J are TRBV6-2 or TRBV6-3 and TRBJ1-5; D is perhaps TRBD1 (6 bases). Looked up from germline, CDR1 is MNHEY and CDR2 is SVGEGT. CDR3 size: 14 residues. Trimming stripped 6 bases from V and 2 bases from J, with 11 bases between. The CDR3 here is CASRTHRGNQPQHF. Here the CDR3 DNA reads TGTGCCAGCAGAACACACAGGGGCAATCAGCCCCAGCATTTT.

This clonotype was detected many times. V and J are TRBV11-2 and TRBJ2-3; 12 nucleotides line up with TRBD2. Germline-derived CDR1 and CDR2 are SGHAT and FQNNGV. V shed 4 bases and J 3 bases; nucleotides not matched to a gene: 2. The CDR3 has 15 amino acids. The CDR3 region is CASSSGTSGTDTQYF. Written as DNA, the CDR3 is TGTGCCAGCAGCTCGGGGACTAGCGGGACAGATACGCAGTATTTT. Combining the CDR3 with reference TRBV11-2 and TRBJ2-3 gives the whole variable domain EAGVAQSPRYKIIEKRQSVAFWCNPISGHATLYWYQQILGQGPKLLIQFQNNGVVDDSQLPKDRFSAERLKGVDSTLKIQPAKLEDSAVYLCASSSGTSGTDTQYFGPGTRLTVL.

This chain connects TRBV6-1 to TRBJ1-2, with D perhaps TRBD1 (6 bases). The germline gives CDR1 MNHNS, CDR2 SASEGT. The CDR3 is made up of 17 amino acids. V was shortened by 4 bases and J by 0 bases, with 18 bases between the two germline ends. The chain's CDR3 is CASSVSTDRTSNYGYTF. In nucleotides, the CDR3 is TGTGCCAGCAGTGTAAGCACGGACAGAACCTCTAACTATGGCTACACCTTC.

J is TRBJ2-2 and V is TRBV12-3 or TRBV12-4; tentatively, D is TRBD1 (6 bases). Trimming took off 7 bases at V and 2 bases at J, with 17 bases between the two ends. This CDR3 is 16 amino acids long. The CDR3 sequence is CASTAQGTFNTGELFF. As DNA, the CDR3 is TGTGCCAGCACCGCCCAAGGGACATTTAACACCGGGGAGCTGTTTTTT.

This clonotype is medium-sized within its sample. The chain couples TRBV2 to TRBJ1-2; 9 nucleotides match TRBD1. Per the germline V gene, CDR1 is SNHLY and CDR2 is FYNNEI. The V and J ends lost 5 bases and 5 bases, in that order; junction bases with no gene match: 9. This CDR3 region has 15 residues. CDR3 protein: CASSPTPGQGYGYTF. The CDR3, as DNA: TGTGCCAGCAGTCCTACTCCGGGACAGGGATATGGCTACACCTTC.

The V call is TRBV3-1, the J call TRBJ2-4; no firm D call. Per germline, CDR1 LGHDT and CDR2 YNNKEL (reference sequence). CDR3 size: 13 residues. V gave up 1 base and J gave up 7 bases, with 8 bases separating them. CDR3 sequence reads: CASSQGRLNIQYF. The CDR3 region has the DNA TGTGCCAGCAGCCAAGGACGCCTCAACATTCAGTACTTC.

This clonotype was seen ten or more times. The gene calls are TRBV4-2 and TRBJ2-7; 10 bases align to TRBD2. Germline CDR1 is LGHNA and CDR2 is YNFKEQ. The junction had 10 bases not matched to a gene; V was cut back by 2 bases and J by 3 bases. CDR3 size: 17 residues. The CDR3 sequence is CASSQNVGLAGVYEQYF. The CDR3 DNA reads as TGTGCCAGCAGCCAAAACGTAGGGCTAGCGGGAGTCTACGAGCAGTACTTC.

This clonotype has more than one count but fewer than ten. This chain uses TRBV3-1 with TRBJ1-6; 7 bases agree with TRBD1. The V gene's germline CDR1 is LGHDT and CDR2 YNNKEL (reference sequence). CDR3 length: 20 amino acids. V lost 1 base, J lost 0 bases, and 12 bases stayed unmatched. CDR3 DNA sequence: TGTGCCAGCAGCCAAGCTCCAGGGGGTCCATATGGCTCCTATAATTCACCCCTCCACTTT. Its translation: CASSQAPGGPYGSYNSPLHF. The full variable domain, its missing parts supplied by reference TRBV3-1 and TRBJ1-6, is DTAVSQTPKYLVTQMGNDKSIKCEQNLGHDTMYWYKQDSKKFLKIMFSYNNKELIINETVPNRFSPKSPDKAHLNLHINSLELGDSAVYFCASSQAPGGPYGSYNSPLHFGNGTRLTVT.

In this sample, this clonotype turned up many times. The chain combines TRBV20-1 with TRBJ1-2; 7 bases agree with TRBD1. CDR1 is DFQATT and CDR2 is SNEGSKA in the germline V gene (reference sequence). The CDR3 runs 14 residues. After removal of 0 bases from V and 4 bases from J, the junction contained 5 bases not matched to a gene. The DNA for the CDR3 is TGCAGTGCTAGAGAACAGGGGCGCGGCTATGGCTACACCTTC. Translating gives CSAREQGRGYGYTF.